This note documents a single T cell receptor beta chain sequence. This entry is derived from a study of T-cell memory formation after mild COVID-19. Germline values: CDR1 SQVTM, CDR2 ANQGSEA. V shed 4 bases and J shed 4 bases, with 5 bases lying between them. This CDR3 comprises 11 residues. TCRdb re-called the 5' RACE reads through MiXCR, storing one row per CDR3 protein. The table has some 150,000 distinct CDR3 sequences, more than 13% seen once; the top ten hold around 28%. This clonotype was obtained from an adult woman who had mild COVID-19 (a few samples of this study predate the infection). Cell type and time point are not known. The V gene is TRBV29-1, the J gene TRBJ2-1; no clear D. Sequenced: PBMCs or a T cell subset sorted from them (not recorded which). CDR3 bases: TGCAGCGTTGCAGTTTACAATGAGCAGTTCTTC. Protein product: CSVAVYNEQFF.